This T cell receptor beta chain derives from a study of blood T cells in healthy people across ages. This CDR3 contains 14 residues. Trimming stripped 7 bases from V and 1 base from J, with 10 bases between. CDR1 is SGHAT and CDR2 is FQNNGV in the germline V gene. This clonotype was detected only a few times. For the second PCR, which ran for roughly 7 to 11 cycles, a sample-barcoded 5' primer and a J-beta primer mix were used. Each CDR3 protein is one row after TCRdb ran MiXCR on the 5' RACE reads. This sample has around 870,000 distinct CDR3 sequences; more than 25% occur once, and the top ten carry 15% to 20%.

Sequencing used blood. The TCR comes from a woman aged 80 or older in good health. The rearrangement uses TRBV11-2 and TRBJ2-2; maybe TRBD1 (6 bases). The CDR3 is CASTKTGNTGELFF. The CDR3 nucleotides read TGTGCCAGCACCAAGACAGGGAACACCGGGGAGCTGTTTTTT. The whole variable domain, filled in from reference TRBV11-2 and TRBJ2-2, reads EAGVAQSPRYKIIEKRQSVAFWCNPISGHATLYWYQQILGQGPKLLIQFQNNGVVDDSQLPKDRFSAERLKGVDSTLKIQPAKLEDSAVYLCASTKTGNTGELFFGEGSRLTVL.